This T cell receptor beta chain is drawn from a study of T cells in Graves' hyperthyroidism and ophthalmopathy. Study details: Peripheral blood was obtained at initial diagnosis, preceding any treatment.

No ophthalmopathy progression within 18 months constituted stable Graves' hyperthyroidism. Regions amplified from RNA transcripts were the TCR beta CDR3 regions. RT-PCR in the first round (using the HTBI primer set) targeted the TCR CDR3. TCRdb redid the calling of the multiplex PCR reads with MiXCR, one entry per CDR3 protein. The data show hundreds of thousands of distinct CDR3 sequences, over 35% seen once. This clonotype was recorded a few times. As yet, its antigen is unknown. The study's findings and limits: Separation of ophthalmopathy from stable hyperthyroidism was achieved by a 13 V-J model.

CDR1 is SEHNR, CDR2 FQNEAQ, per germline (reference sequence). The CDR3 contains 15 residues. V was cut by 1 base and J by 2 bases, with 12 bases left in between. The gene calls are TRBV7-9 and TRBJ2-7; possibly TRBD1 or TRBD2 for D (5 bases each). Sequencing used blood. The source of this sequence is a man aged 18 to 29 with Graves' hyperthyroidism. The CDR3, as DNA: TGTGCCAGCAGCTTAGGGATGGGGGAGACCTACGAGCAGTACTTC. It specifies CASSLGMGETYEQYF. The variable domain in full, completed from reference TRBV7-9 and TRBJ2-7, reads DTGVSQNPRHKITKRGQNVTFRCDPISEHNRLYWYRQTLGQGPEFLTYFQNEAQLEKSRLLSDRFSAERPKGSFSTLEIQRTEQGDSAMYLCASSLGMGETYEQYFGPGTRLTVT.